This is a list of T cell receptor beta chains from one sample in a study of cytomegalovirus exposure and HLA in healthy donors. The data were produced by immunoSEQ multiplex PCR, yet TCRdb's version contains in-frame clones alone and is incomplete. The sample includes approximately 170,000 clones, about 80% of them seen just once. The specimen was PBMCs. All receptors derive from a man aged 18 to 35 in good health and CMV-seropositive. CDR3s include the opening cysteine and the closing phenylalanine or tryptophan. The D gene is left open where the match is weak. Expanded clones are given a class, and other clones once, few, many or no size at all.

clone size: few
V gene: TRBV7-8
D gene: TRBD1
J gene: TRBJ1-1
CDR3 protein: CAAGTGAPTEAFF
CDR3 DNA: TGTGCCGCCGGGACAGGGGCCCCCACTGAAGCTTTCTTT

clone size: once
V gene: TRBV27
D gene: .
J gene: TRBJ2-1
CDR3 protein: CASSYDRYNEQFF
CDR3 DNA: TGTGCCAGCAGTTATGACAGATACAATGAGCAGTTCTTC

clone size: .
V gene: TRBV11-2
D gene: .
J gene: TRBJ2-7
CDR3 protein: CASSSPRLVTYEQYF
CDR3 DNA: TGTGCCAGCAGCTCCCCTAGACTGGTAACCTACGAGCAGTACTTC

clone size: few
V gene: TRBV14
D gene: .
J gene: TRBJ2-7
CDR3 protein: CASSQGALFSYF
CDR3 DNA: TGTGCCAGCAGCCAAGGGGCCTTGTTCTCGTACTTC

clone size: .
V gene: TRBV7-9
D gene: .
J gene: TRBJ1-3
CDR3 protein: CASSGGKDTIYF
CDR3 DNA: TGTGCCAGCAGCGGAGGGAAGGACACCATATATTTT

clone size: few
V gene: TRBV19
D gene: .
J gene: TRBJ1-5
CDR3 protein: CASSERHGNQPQHF
CDR3 DNA: TGTGCCAGTAGTGAACGACACGGCAATCAGCCCCAGCATTTT

clone size: .
V gene: TRBV19
D gene: .
J gene: TRBJ1-1
CDR3 protein: CASSPSGGEAFF
CDR3 DNA: TGTGCCAGTAGTCCCTCGGGGGGCGAAGCTTTCTTT

clone size: .
V gene: TRBV29-1
D gene: .
J gene: TRBJ2-5
CDR3 protein: CSVVVGGQETQYF
CDR3 DNA: TGCAGCGTTGTGGTAGGGGGCCAAGAGACCCAGTACTTC

clone size: once
V gene: TRBV10-3
D gene: .
J gene: TRBJ1-1
CDR3 protein: CAISGQMNTEAFF
CDR3 DNA: TGTGCCATCAGCGGACAGATGAACACTGAAGCTTTCTTT

clone size: .
V gene: TRBV5-1
D gene: .
J gene: TRBJ1-1
CDR3 protein: CASSFRGMNTEAFF
CDR3 DNA: TGCGCCAGCAGCTTCAGGGGCATGAACACTGAAGCTTTCTTT

clone size: .
V gene: TRBV4-1
D gene: TRBD1
J gene: TRBJ1-2
CDR3 protein: CASSHGTENYGYTF
CDR3 DNA: TGCGCCAGCAGCCACGGGACAGAGAACTATGGCTACACCTTC

clone size: .
V gene: TRBV7-9
D gene: TRBD2
J gene: TRBJ2-1
CDR3 protein: CASSLAAGLATNEQFF
CDR3 DNA: TGTGCCAGCAGCTTAGCCGCCGGACTAGCAACCAATGAGCAGTTCTTC

clone size: .
V gene: TRBV23-1
D gene: .
J gene: TRBJ2-7
CDR3 protein: CASSQSQGTGYEQYF
CDR3 DNA: TGCGCCAGCAGTCAATCGCAGGGCACGGGCTACGAGCAGTACTTC

clone size: .
V gene: TRBV7-9
D gene: .
J gene: TRBJ1-2
CDR3 protein: CASSSAQGGGYTF
CDR3 DNA: TGTGCCAGCAGCTCGGCGCAGGGAGGAGGCTACACCTTC